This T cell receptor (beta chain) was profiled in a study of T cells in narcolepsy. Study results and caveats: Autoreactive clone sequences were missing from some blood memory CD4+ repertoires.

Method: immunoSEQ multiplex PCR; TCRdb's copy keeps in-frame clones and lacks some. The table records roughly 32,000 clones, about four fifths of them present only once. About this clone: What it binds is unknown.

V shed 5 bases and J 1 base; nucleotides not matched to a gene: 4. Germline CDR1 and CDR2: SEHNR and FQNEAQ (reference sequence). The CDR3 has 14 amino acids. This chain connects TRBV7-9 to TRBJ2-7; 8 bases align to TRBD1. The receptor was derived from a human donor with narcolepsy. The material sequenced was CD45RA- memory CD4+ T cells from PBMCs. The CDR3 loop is CASSRWDRSYEQYF. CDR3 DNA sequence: TGTGCCAGCAGCCGATGGGACAGGTCCTACGAGCAGTACTTC. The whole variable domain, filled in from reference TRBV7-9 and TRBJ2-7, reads DTGVSQNPRHKITKRGQNVTFRCDPISEHNRLYWYRQTLGQGPEFLTYFQNEAQLEKSRLLSDRFSAERPKGSFSTLEIQRTEQGDSAMYLCASSRWDRSYEQYFGPGTRLTVT.